The entry that follows covers one T cell receptor beta chain sequence. Its specificity is unknown. Time point specified: healthy volunteer bleed at 2 weeks. RNA extraction used unfractionated whole blood as the source of total RNA. This sample is drawn from a study of human T cells and chemical hapten exposure. Study details: Small volume differences among pooled libraries mainly caused per-sample TCR yield variation.

V lost 9 bases, J lost 6 bases, and 10 bases lay in between. CDR3 length equals 11 residues. Study conclusions and caveats: Sensitizing with DPC caused no change in TCRs above 1 in 1000 frequency.

The library put unique molecular identifiers onto individual cDNA molecules. Authors' processing steps: Per-sample TCR counts ranged from roughly 20,000 to 750,000, median around 96,000. TCRdb redid the calling of the RACE reads with MiXCR, one entry per CDR3 protein. TCRdb's processing, not the study's, gives the V and J calls here. The sample contains roughly 48,000 distinct CDR3 sequences, 4.4% of which appear only once. This TCR derives from a human donor in good health. Some clones in this sample may be carry-over from other donors' samples. V and J are TRBV12-3 or TRBV12-4 and TRBJ2-3, with TRBD1 as a possible D gene (6 bases). Sequencing was carried out using whole blood. Written as DNA, the CDR3 is TGTGCCAGTCGACAGGCGGATACGCAGTATTTT. Translating it yields CASRQADTQYF.